The 24 T cell receptor beta chains given below trace back to one sample, sequenced in a study of blood T cell repertoires in COVID-19 (dated by TCRdb to 2020 to 2022). The protocol used for the library was the immunoSEQ multiplex PCR assay. The source is immuneACCESS, and TCRdb retained only in-frame sequences with V and J called. Part of the clones is not carried over; for the studies checked, unresolved V genes explain less than half of this, and the remainder is unexplained. Present in this sample are about 270,000 clones, around 90% of which were seen just once. The ten largest account for 2.3% of the sample. Source material: PBMCs or T cells enriched from blood (not recorded which). These receptors were obtained from a woman aged 35 to 49 with acute COVID-19.

The gene calls are TRBV28 and TRBJ1-2, with D hard to call. In germline, CDR1 is MDHEN, CDR2 SYDVKM. V dropped 8 bases and J dropped 2 bases, with 6 bases sitting between them. This CDR3 contains 11 residues. CDR3 coding DNA: TGTGCCAGCGCGGTCAACTATGGCTACACCTTC. It translates to CASAVNYGYTF.

The chain links TRBV24-1 to TRBJ2-7, with 8 bases identical to TRBD2. This CDR3 has 15 residues. The V gene's germline CDR1 is KGHDR and CDR2 SFDVKD. V lost 10 bases to trimming and J lost 3 bases; unmatched junction nucleotides: 13. CDR3 bases: TGTGCCACTCAAGAGTCGGGAGGGCCGGGCTACGAGCAGTACTTC. As protein: CATQESGGPGYEQYF.

The chain has TRBV7-9 and TRBJ2-7; TRBD2 agrees at 8 bases. V was clipped by 5 bases and J by 0 bases; unmatched bases: 15. CDR3 length equals 18 residues. Germline lookup yields CDR1 SEHNR and CDR2 FQNEAQ (reference sequence). CDR3 nucleotides: TGTGCCAGCAGCCCTTCACCGTTAACTAGCGGCCCCTCCTACGAGCAGTACTTC. As protein: CASSPSPLTSGPSYEQYF.

The chain recombines TRBV2 with TRBJ1-6; D uncertain. The CDR3 is 13 amino acids. Germline V gene data show CDR1 as SNHLY and CDR2 as FYNNEI. The germline V and J ends were trimmed by 5 bases and 7 bases, with 9 bases remaining between them. The CDR3 reads CASSRQENSPLHF. DNA of the CDR3: TGTGCCAGCAGTAGGCAGGAAAATTCACCCCTCCACTTT. The variable domain in full, with the rest retrieved from reference TRBV2 and TRBJ1-6, is EPEVTQTPSHQVTQMGQEVILRCVPISNHLYFYWYRQILGQKVEFLVSFYNNEISEKSEIFDDQFSVERPDGSNFTLKIRSTKLEDSAMYFCASSRQENSPLHFGNGTRLTVT.

As regards this clone: The sample carries other DNA sequences with the same CDR3. This chain links TRBV28 with TRBJ1-5, with D perhaps matching TRBD1 (5 bases). This CDR3 has 13 residues. The germline V gene has CDR1 MDHEN and CDR2 SYDVKM. V shed 6 bases and J shed 6 bases, with 12 bases lying between them. The CDR3 region is CASSWGGGQPQHF. The DNA of the CDR3 is TGTGCCAGCAGCTGGGGGGGTGGTCAGCCCCAGCATTTT. The full variable domain, with the rest looked up from reference TRBV28 and TRBJ1-5, is DVKVTQSSRYLVKRTGEKVFLECVQDMDHENMFWYRQDPGLGLRLIYFSYDVKMKEKGDIPEGYSVSREKKERFSLILESASTNQTSMYLCASSWGGGQPQHFGDGTRLSIL.

The V and J genes are TRBV19 and TRBJ2-1, with 9 bases fitting TRBD1. CDR1 LNHDA and CDR2 SQIVND come from the germline V gene (reference sequence). The CDR3 length is 15 residues. Trimming took 5 bases from V and 9 from J; bases not matched to a gene: 11. The CDR3 sequence: CASSLTGTGSFEQFF. The DNA of the CDR3 is TGTGCCAGTAGTTTAACCGGGACAGGGAGTTTTGAGCAGTTCTTC.

This clone was seen just once. The rearrangement uses TRBV18 and TRBJ2-1, with TRBD2 identical over 9 bases. The CDR3 is 17 residues long. The trim removed 3 bases at V and 7 bases at J, leaving 13 bases unmatched. Germline CDR1 KGHSH, CDR2 LQKENI. In DNA form, the CDR3 reads TGTGCCAGCTCACCCTCCTCTAGCGGGGCCTTTGAGAATGAGCAGTTCTTC. It is translated as CASSPSSSGAFENEQFF.

The chain is built from TRBV6-6 and TRBJ2-7; a possible D gene is TRBD2 (6 bases). CDR3 size: 14 residues. Germline V gene data show CDR1 as MNHNY and CDR2 as SVGAGI (reference sequence). Trimming removed 5 bases at V and 3 bases at J, with 14 bases between. CDR3 in amino acids: CASSAGETSYEQYF. CDR3 nucleotide sequence: TGTGCCAGCAGTGCCGGTGAGACTAGCTACGAGCAGTACTTC.

V and J are TRBV10-3 and TRBJ2-7; 7 bases map to TRBD1. J gave up 4 bases and V 6 bases, and 6 bases lay outside the gene matches. This CDR3 spans 13 amino acids. Germline CDR1 ENHRY, CDR2 SYGVKD. The DNA of the CDR3 is TGTGCCATCAGGAGGGACAGTCTATACGAGCAGTACTTC. Its protein is CAIRRDSLYEQYF.

V usage is TRBV13 and J usage is TRBJ2-1; TRBD2 agrees at 9 bases. Trimming took 4 bases from V and 3 from J; bases not matched to a gene: 7. This CDR3 region has 16 residues. From germline, CDR1 is PRHDT and CDR2 FYEKMQ (reference sequence). The CDR3 sequence is CASSSILAGNYNEQFF. The CDR3 DNA sequence: TGTGCCAGCAGCTCTATTCTAGCGGGGAACTACAATGAGCAGTTCTTC.

The chain is built from TRBV7-3 and TRBJ2-1, with D unresolved. V lost 1 base, J lost 2 bases, and 9 bases lay in between. CDR1 SGHTA and CDR2 FQGTGA come from the germline V gene. The CDR3 totals 15 residues. The CDR3 nucleotides are TGTGCCAGCAGCTTAATGGCACAGCCCTACAATGAGCAGTTCTTC. Its translation is CASSLMAQPYNEQFF.

V usage is TRBV27 and J usage is TRBJ2-7, with 11 bases fitting TRBD1. CDR1 is MNHEY, CDR2 SMNVEV, per germline (reference sequence). This CDR3 comprises 14 residues. V shed 5 bases, J shed 3 bases, and the junction held 3 bases outside the gene matches. DNA of the CDR3: TGTGCCAGCAGTGCCGGGACAGGGGGCTACGAGCAGTACTTC. Residues: CASSAGTGGYEQYF.

CDR3 DNA sequence: TGTGCCAGCAGCCCGATGGGGGACTGGACCTACGAGCAGTACTTC. This sequence encodes CASSPMGDWTYEQYF. V usage is TRBV9 and J usage is TRBJ2-7, with D perhaps matching TRBD2 (6 bases). The CDR3 contains 15 residues. Germline V gene data show CDR1 as SGDLS and CDR2 as YYNGEE. V was cut by 4 bases and J by 2 bases, with 16 bases left in between. Full variable domain (outside the CDR3, taken from reference TRBV9 and TRBJ2-7): DSGVTQTPKHLITATGQRVTLRCSPRSGDLSVYWYQQSLDQGLQFLIQYYNGEERAKGNILERFSAQQFPDLHSELNLSSLELGDSALYFCASSPMGDWTYEQYFGPGTRLTVT.

The CDR3 DNA reads TGTGCCAGCAGTTTCGCAGGCACTAATGAAAAACTGTTTTTT. It translates to CASSFAGTNEKLFF. The genes are TRBV27 and TRBJ1-4; no firm D call. V dropped 3 bases and J dropped 2 bases, with 7 bases sitting between them. This CDR3 comprises 14 residues. CDR1 is MNHEY and CDR2 is SMNVEV in the germline V gene (reference sequence).

Remarks on this clone: Different DNA sequences within this sample yield the same CDR3. V and J are TRBV28 and TRBJ2-7; D possibly corresponds to TRBD1 (6 bases). Trimming removed 6 bases from V and 0 bases from J, with 9 bases in between. The CDR3 consists of 13 residues. CDR1 is MDHEN and CDR2 is SYDVKM in the germline V gene. This chain's CDR3 is CASRPTGSYEQYF. The CDR3 region has the DNA TGTGCCAGCAGGCCGACAGGCTCCTACGAGCAGTACTTC.

The chain has TRBV6-1 and TRBJ2-5; maybe TRBD2 (6 bases). With 1 base removed from V and 2 bases from J, the gap between germline ends came to 11 bases. Germline V gene lookup returns CDR1 MNHNS and CDR2 SASEGT. This CDR3 contains 15 residues. The CDR3 loop reads CASSEGGGRQETQYF. For the CDR3, the DNA is TGTGCCAGCAGTGAAGGGGGAGGACGGCAAGAGACCCAGTACTTC.

The chain employs TRBV19 and TRBJ2-5; D is perhaps TRBD1 (6 bases). V gave up 5 bases and J gave up 2 bases, with 12 bases separating them. This CDR3 contains 14 residues. Germline V gene sequence: CDR1 LNHDA, CDR2 SQIVND (reference sequence). CDR3 sequence: CASSPQGGQETQYF. Here the CDR3 DNA reads TGTGCCAGTAGTCCACAGGGTGGACAAGAGACCCAGTACTTC. Full variable domain (missing parts from reference TRBV19 and TRBJ2-5): DGGITQSPKYLFRKEGQNVTLSCEQNLNHDAMYWYRQDPGQGLRLIYYSQIVNDFQKGDIAEGYSVSREKKESFPLTVTSAQKNPTAFYLCASSPQGGQETQYFGPGTRLLVL.

This clone came up once. The gene calls are TRBV11-3 and TRBJ2-1; 9 bases align to TRBD1. The J segment lost 8 bases and the V segment lost 4 bases, leaving 9 bases of the junction unmatched. The CDR3 runs to 15 residues. Germline CDR1 and CDR2: SGHNT and YENEEA. CDR3 bases: TGTGCCAGCAGCTCCCGGGACAGGGTTCCCCATGAGCAGTTCTTC. Protein: CASSSRDRVPHEQFF.

The chain joins TRBV6-2 or TRBV6-3 to TRBJ1-5; possibly TRBD1 for D (6 bases). CDR1 is MNHEY, CDR2 SVGEGT, per germline. V gave up 0 bases and J gave up 6 bases, with 12 bases separating them. The CDR3 contains 15 residues. The chain's CDR3 is CASSYSRGASQPQHF. The CDR3 coding sequence is TGTGCCAGCAGTTACTCACGGGGGGCGAGTCAGCCCCAGCATTTT.

The chain is built from TRBV3-1 (or the pseudogene TRBV3-2) and TRBJ2-4; D may be TRBD2 (6 bases). Germline-derived CDR1 and CDR2 are LGHDT and YNNKEL (reference sequence). Between the trimmed V and J ends, which lost 1 base and 8 bases, there was a span of 15 bases. CDR3 size: 15 residues. CDR3 DNA sequence: TGTGCCAGCAGCCAAGCCGTTTTGGGGGAGGACATTCAGTACTTC. Translating gives CASSQAVLGEDIQYF.

This clone was counted once. The chain links TRBV7-2 to TRBJ1-6, with D possibly TRBD1 on 5 matching bases. The germline V gene has CDR1 SGHTA and CDR2 FQGNSA. V was clipped by 1 base and J by 7 bases, with 11 bases between them. The CDR3 covers 15 residues. The CDR3 DNA follows: TGTGCCAGCAGCTTAGACGGGACTAAGAATTCACCCCTCCACTTT. It translates to CASSLDGTKNSPLHF.

This clone is a singleton in its sample. V is TRBV25-1 and J is TRBJ2-7; 10 nucleotides agree with TRBD2. The CDR3 is 15 amino acids. Germline V lookup: CDR1 MGHDK, CDR2 SYGVNS. V lost 4 bases and J lost 2; bases outside the gene matches: 5. CDR3 protein: CASSGSGRDTYEQYF. CDR3 nucleotide sequence: TGTGCCAGCAGTGGGAGCGGGAGGGACACCTACGAGCAGTACTTC.

The rearrangement joins TRBV11-2 to TRBJ2-5; possibly TRBD2 for D (6 bases). The CDR3 contains 14 residues. Germline V CDR1 and CDR2: SGHAT, FQNNGV. Trimming took 6 bases from V and 1 from J, leaving 12 bases between them. The DNA of the CDR3 is TGTGCCAGCAGAATCCCGGGACTCCAAGAGACCCAGTACTTC. Amino acids: CASRIPGLQETQYF.

This chain links TRBV5-6 with TRBJ2-1; 10 positions agree with TRBD2. V shed 4 bases, J shed 10 bases, and the junction held 17 bases outside the gene matches. CDR1 and CDR2 from the germline V gene are SGHDT and YYEEEE. The CDR3 sequence is 17 residues long. The CDR3 DNA reads as TGTGCCAGCAGCCCGCCGGGACTAGCGACACCAAATGACGAGCAGTTCTTC. Protein product: CASSPPGLATPNDEQFF.